This T cell receptor beta chain was identified in a study of T cell responses to AZD1222 COVID-19 vaccine. Study-level points and caveats: Vaccine-associated CD4 TCRs ranged over spike, dominating at 160-218 and 743-854. Reports say nearly half of spike-specific TCRs go after unmutated variant regions. Mostly white British, mostly female donors; authors suggested clonal diversity may be underestimated. After two AZD1222 doses, spike-specific TCR breadth and depth rose versus day 0.

As regards this clone: Its specificity is not known.

TCRdb's copy holds only in-frame clones and misses some; the assay was immunoSEQ multiplex PCR. This table holds about 140,000 clones, 90% found once. CDR1 is LGHNT, CDR2 FRNRAP, per germline. The CDR3 is 13 residues long. V lost 0 bases to trimming and J lost 9 bases, with 9 bases between them. The V gene is TRBV12-5, the J gene TRBJ2-1, with a weak D call TRBD1 (5 bases). This specimen was peripheral blood, taken on day 0 of AZD1222 vaccination. The TCR originated in an adult in good health. The CDR3 spells CASGLVGRGEQFF. In nucleotides, the CDR3 is TGTGCTAGTGGTTTGGTAGGAAGGGGTGAGCAGTTCTTC. Based on the CDR3 plus reference TRBV12-5 and TRBJ2-1, the full variable domain is DARVTQTPRHKVTEMGQEVTMRCQPILGHNTVFWYRQTMMQGLELLAYFRNRAPLDDSGMPKDRFSAEMPDATLATLKIQPSEPRDSAVYFCASGLVGRGEQFFGPGTRLTVL.